The entry below describes one T cell receptor beta chain. Its antigen is unknown. The table came from immunoSEQ multiplex PCR; TCRdb's copy has only in-frame clones and leaves some out. In the table there are approximately 190,000 clones, approximately 91% of which are singletons. This entry comes from a study of T cell responses to AZD1222 COVID-19 vaccine. The study, taken as a whole, reports: Baseline seropositivity characterized only a handful of AZD1222 recipients.

Trimming took off 0 bases at V and 9 bases at J, with 9 bases between the two ends. This CDR3 contains 13 residues. CDR1 and CDR2 from the germline V gene are MNHNS and SASEGT. The chain recombines TRBV6-1 with TRBJ2-1; D tentatively reads TRBD1 or TRBD2 (5 bases each). Specimen: peripheral blood, collected on day 0 of AZD1222 vaccination. The TCR comes from an adult in good health. The CDR3 is CASSEARGGEQFF. The CDR3 coding sequence is TGTGCCAGCAGTGAAGCGAGGGGTGGTGAGCAGTTCTTC.